The 9 T cell receptor beta chains listed next were all sequenced from one sample in a study of PD-1 blockade in classical Hodgkin lymphoma. This table comes from immunoSEQ multiplex PCR, and its TCRdb copy is limited to in-frame clones, with some not included. This repertoire shows fewer than 40,000 clones, around 90% found once; its top ten account for 0.95% to 1.5%. Time point specified: newly diagnosed, previously untreated cHL patient sample. Using magnetic negative selection, the CD4+ T cells were separated out of thawed PBMCs. Sequenced material: CD4+ T cells from blood. The receptors were gathered from a human donor with classical Hodgkin lymphoma.

The chain links TRBV19 to TRBJ1-1; a weak D match, TRBD1 (5 bases). The CDR3 loop spans 14 amino acids. The V gene's germline CDR1 is LNHDA and CDR2 SQIVND (reference sequence). The ends were cut back, 10 bases at V and 3 bases at J, with 18 bases in the middle. CDR3 loop: CATSQWGDDTEAFF. For the CDR3, the DNA is TGTGCCACCTCACAGTGGGGCGATGACACTGAAGCTTTCTTT.

The gene calls are TRBV6-1 and TRBJ2-1, with 10 bases matching TRBD2. In germline, CDR1 is MNHNS, CDR2 SASEGT. V shed 2 bases, J shed 12 bases, and the junction held 7 bases outside the gene matches. There are 14 residues in the CDR3. The CDR3 DNA sequence: TGTGCCAGCAGTGAATCGTACGTAGCGGGAGGGCAGTTCTTC. It yields the protein CASSESYVAGGQFF.

The chain joins TRBV11-2 to TRBJ2-1; D is unclear. Trimming pared 2 bases from V and 9 bases from J, leaving 14 bases between. This CDR3 spans 14 amino acids. CDR1 and CDR2 (germline): SGHAT, FQNNGV. CDR3 protein: CASSLSRPSGEQFF. CDR3 DNA: TGTGCCAGCAGCTTATCTAGGCCTTCGGGTGAGCAGTTCTTC.

This chain links TRBV5-1 with TRBJ2-2; 12 bases agree with TRBD1. J was trimmed by 6 bases and V by 3 bases; bases with no gene match: 21. CDR3 length: 21 amino acids. In germline, CDR1 is SGHRS, CDR2 YFSETQ. The DNA of the CDR3 is TGCGCCAGCAGCTCCGATAAGCTTTCGGCGGCGGGACAGGGGGCCGCCGGGGAGCTGTTTTTT. This sequence encodes CASSSDKLSAAGQGAAGELFF.

This clone has only one observation. V and J are TRBV5-5 and TRBJ1-6; 7 nucleotides line up with TRBD1. The CDR3 loop spans 16 amino acids. Germline V gene sequence: CDR1 SGHKS, CDR2 YYEKEE (reference sequence). V was pared by 5 bases and J by 7 bases, with 12 bases of the junction left unmatched. CDR3 amino acids: CASSWLGQSNNSPLHF. In DNA, the CDR3 is TGTGCCAGCAGTTGGCTGGGACAGTCAAACAATTCACCCCTCCACTTT.

The gene calls are TRBV14 and TRBJ2-5; 7 nucleotides match TRBD1. V lost 4 bases, J lost 5 bases, and 10 bases stayed unmatched. CDR1 is SGHDN and CDR2 is FVKESK in the germline V gene. The CDR3 extends over 15 amino acids. The CDR3 here is CASSPRTGVGETQYF. The CDR3 bases are TGTGCCAGCAGCCCCAGGACAGGCGTAGGCGAGACCCAGTACTTC.

The chain couples TRBV18 to TRBJ2-1; the match to TRBD2 covers 8 bases. The CDR3 has 14 residues. Germline loops: CDR1 KGHSH, CDR2 LQKENI. V gave up 3 bases and J gave up 7 bases; unmatched junction bases: 5. CDR3 protein: CASSPSREGNEQFF. CDR3 sequence (DNA): TGTGCCAGCTCACCCTCCCGGGAGGGGAATGAGCAGTTCTTC.

DNA of the CDR3: TGTGCCAGCAGTTTAGCCCAGGACTATGGCTACACCTTC. It yields the protein CASSLAQDYGYTF. The chain is built from TRBV28 and TRBJ1-2; no clear D. This CDR3 has 13 amino acids. V was trimmed by 2 bases and J by 3 bases, leaving 7 bases between them. The V gene's germline CDR1 is MDHEN and CDR2 SYDVKM.

This clone appeared once. The rearrangement links TRBV28 to TRBJ1-2, with D unresolved. This CDR3 has 12 amino acids. Trimming cost V 7 bases and J 4 bases, with 10 bases left between them. Germline CDR1 is MDHEN and CDR2 is SYDVKM. As DNA, the CDR3 is TGTGCCAGCACGAAGGTTGGCTATGGCTACACCTTC. Amino acid sequence: CASTKVGYGYTF.